The clone carrying this T cell receptor beta chain was seen at least ten times. The CDR3 is made up of 15 amino acids. V was clipped by 0 bases and J by 5 bases, with 11 bases between them. Germline V gene data show CDR1 as SGHVS and CDR2 as FQNEAQ. The source of the sample is a study of early T cells in non-severe SARS-CoV-2 infection. TCRdb recomputed calls from the 5' RACE reads with MiXCR, one row per CDR3 protein. This sample has 90,000 or so distinct CDR3 sequences, with more than 13% found just once. This clonotype originated in an adult who was a healthcare worker with PCR-confirmed SARS-CoV-2 infection or an uninfected control (not recorded which). Material: whole blood. This chain connects TRBV7-8 to TRBJ2-1, with D possibly TRBD2 on 5 matching bases. The CDR3: CASSLAEAMDNEQFF. The CDR3 nucleotides read TGTGCCAGCAGCTTAGCGGAGGCAATGGACAATGAGCAGTTCTTC.